Following are 23 T cell receptor beta chains from one sample sequenced in a study of breast tumors, draining lymph nodes, adjacent tissues. Samples came from axillary lymph nodes draining the breast cancer. TCRdb used MiXCR to reprocess the multiplex PCR reads, holding one entry per CDR3 protein. The sample has under 150,000 distinct CDR3 sequences, just under 20% seen once. Sequencing used axillary lymph node tissue. The receptor source for this set is a female donor with breast cancer. Some clones in this sample may be carry-over from other donors' samples.

This clonotype has ten or more counts. This chain joins TRBV6-6 and TRBJ2-1; maybe TRBD1 (5 bases). V lost 6 bases, J lost 2 bases, and 11 bases lay in between. The CDR3 totals 14 residues. CDR1 is MNHNY and CDR2 is SVGAGI in the germline V gene (reference sequence). CDR3 region: CASRRQQTYNEQFF. The CDR3 DNA is TGTGCCAGCAGAAGACAGCAAACCTACAATGAGCAGTTCTTC.

The sample holds many counts of this clonotype. V usage is TRBV2 and J usage is TRBJ2-3; 8 nucleotides line up with TRBD2. CDR3 size: 16 residues. With V trimmed by 2 bases and J by 1 base, 5 bases remained unmatched. The V gene's germline CDR1 is SNHLY and CDR2 FYNNEI. The chain's CDR3 is CASSEFQAGGTDTQYF. CDR3 in DNA: TGTGCCAGCAGTGAATTTCAAGCGGGGGGCACAGATACGCAGTATTTT.

The chain carries TRBV27 and TRBJ1-5; TRBD1 matches 8 bases. Germline assignment: CDR1 MNHEY and CDR2 SMNVEV (reference sequence). CDR3 length: 14 amino acids. V was pared by 6 bases and J by 3 bases, with 4 bases of the junction left unmatched. As DNA, the CDR3 is TGTGCCAGCAGATCAGGGGGCTCCAATCAGCCCCAGCATTTT. This codes for CASRSGGSNQPQHF.

The table lists this clonotype with a few counts. The chain has TRBV18 and TRBJ1-4; 7 bases are shared with TRBD1. With V trimmed by 2 bases and J by 4 bases, 4 bases remained unmatched. Germline CDR1 and CDR2: KGHSH and LQKENI. CDR3 length: 15 amino acids. The CDR3 here is CASSPIDRVNEKLFF. As DNA, the CDR3 is TGTGCCAGCTCACCAATCGACAGGGTTAATGAAAAACTGTTTTTT.

This clonotype qualifies as medium-sized. The chain links TRBV2 to TRBJ2-1; D is unresolved. Trimming stripped 8 bases from V and 0 bases from J, with 17 bases between. The CDR3 spans 16 residues. CDR1 is SNHLY and CDR2 is FYNNEI in the germline V gene. The CDR3 nucleotides read TGTGCCAGCGGATATTCAGAGCCCAGCTCCTACAATGAGCAGTTCTTC. Amino acids: CASGYSEPSSYNEQFF.

This clonotype has a count of ten or more. The chain couples TRBV6-6 to TRBJ2-5, with TRBD1 as a possible D gene (6 bases). CDR3 length: 17 amino acids. Trimming left V 4 bases short and J 3 bases short, with 21 bases between. Germline assignment: CDR1 MNHNY and CDR2 SVGAGI (reference sequence). The CDR3: CASSSYRVRALKETQYF. The CDR3 nucleotides read TGTGCCAGCAGTTCCTACAGGGTCCGAGCCCTCAAAGAGACCCAGTACTTC.

Remarks on this clonotype: A much larger clone is a single base away; this may be a read error. This rearrangement joins TRBV2 to TRBJ2-2; possible D gene TRBD2, 6 bases. This CDR3 is 15 amino acids long. Germline V gives CDR1 SNHLY, CDR2 FYNNEI. The CDR3 sequence: CASSERHQNTGGLFF. For the CDR3, the DNA is TGTGCCAGCAGTGAAAGACACCAGAACACCGGGGGGCTGTTTTTT.

Only a few counts were recorded for this clonotype. This may be a read error, as it is one base from a much larger clone. This chain links TRBV11-2 with TRBJ2-7; 11 bases line up with TRBD2. The CDR3 totals 14 residues. The ends lost 5 bases at V and 3 bases at J; junction bases unmatched: 3. Germline-derived CDR1 and CDR2 are SGHAT and FQNNGV. The CDR3 loop reads CASSPSGGRYEQYF. The CDR3 region has the DNA TGTGCCAGCAGCCCTAGCGGGGGGCGCTACGAGCAGTACTTC.

This chain uses TRBV20-1 with TRBJ2-4; a weak D match, TRBD2 (5 bases). Trimming took off 6 bases at V and 0 bases at J, with 15 bases between the two ends. The CDR3 extends over 15 amino acids. Germline V gene data show CDR1 as DFQATT and CDR2 as SNEGSKA (reference sequence). Here the CDR3 DNA reads TGCAGTGCGATTGACTACCGGTTAGCCAAAAACATTCAGTACTTC. It translates to CSAIDYRLAKNIQYF.

As to this clonotype: A single base separates this from a much larger clone, so it may be a read error. The CDR3 carries no conserved terminal phenylalanine or tryptophan, so it likely arises from a read error. The CDR3 DNA sequence: TGTGCCAGCAGCTTTAGCGGCCCCCGTACAGATACGCAGTATCTT. This translates into CASSFSGPRTDTQYL. The V call is TRBV7-2, the J call TRBJ2-3; D possibly corresponds to TRBD2 (6 bases). The CDR3 contains 15 residues. Deletions cut 3 bases from V and 3 bases from J, with 13 bases between. CDR1 is SGHTA and CDR2 is FQGNSA in the germline V gene.

The CDR3 loop reads CASSGRGGSGANVLTF. CDR3 DNA: TGTGCCAGTAGTGGCAGGGGAGGGTCTGGGGCCAACGTCCTGACTTTC. The genes are TRBV19 and TRBJ2-6; tentatively, D is TRBD2 (7 bases). Looked up from germline, CDR1 is LNHDA and CDR2 is SQIVND (reference sequence). Trimming stripped 5 bases from V and 1 base from J, with 12 bases between. This CDR3 comprises 16 residues. Drawing the rest from reference TRBV19 and TRBJ2-6, the complete variable domain is DGGITQSPKYLFRKEGQNVTLSCEQNLNHDAMYWYRQDPGQGLRLIYYSQIVNDFQKGDIAEGYSVSREKKESFPLTVTSAQKNPTAFYLCASSGRGGSGANVLTFGAGSRLTVL.

The genes are TRBV11-3 and TRBJ2-2, with TRBD2 identical over 8 bases. V dropped 1 base and J dropped 2; count of bases not matched to a gene: 9. This CDR3 is 18 amino acids long. The germline gives CDR1 SGHNT, CDR2 YENEEA. The CDR3 region is CASSLGSGRGHNTGELFF. DNA of the CDR3: TGTGCCAGCAGCTTAGGGTCCGGGAGGGGCCACAACACCGGGGAGCTGTTTTTT. The full variable domain, completed using reference TRBV11-3 and TRBJ2-2, is EAGVVQSPRYKIIEKKQPVAFWCNPISGHNTLYWYLQNLGQGPELLIRYENEEAVDDSQLPKDRFSAERLKGVDSTLKIQPAELGDSAVYLCASSLGSGRGHNTGELFFGEGSRLTVL.

At least ten counts were recorded for this clonotype. The genes are TRBV5-1 and TRBJ2-1; 9 nucleotides align to TRBD2. CDR3 length: 16 residues. Germline CDR1 and CDR2: SGHRS and YFSETQ. With 1 base clipped from V and 5 bases from J, the junction kept 7 bases outside the gene matches. Written as DNA, the CDR3 is TGCGCCAGCAGCTTGTTGGCGGGAGGGCCGGACAATGAGCAGTTCTTC. This translates into CASSLLAGGPDNEQFF.

This clonotype was recorded at least ten times. This chain joins TRBV27 and TRBJ2-1, with a tentative D call TRBD2 (6 bases). CDR3 length equals 12 residues. Germline V gene sequence: CDR1 MNHEY, CDR2 SMNVEV (reference sequence). V lost 6 bases to trimming and J lost 8 bases, with 11 bases between them. The CDR3: CASSLWGDEQFF. Written as DNA, the CDR3 is TGTGCCAGCAGCCTTTGGGGGGATGAGCAGTTCTTC.

Ten or more counts support this clonotype. J is TRBJ1-5 and V is TRBV2, with D unclear. The V gene's germline CDR1 is SNHLY and CDR2 FYNNEI. Trimming removed 4 bases from V and 0 bases from J, with 10 bases in between. The CDR3 extends over 15 amino acids. The CDR3 DNA is TGTGCCAGCAGTGTTATATCAATTAGCAATCAGCCCCAGCATTTT. This encodes CASSVISISNQPQHF.

Concerning this clonotype itself: Just one base apart from a much larger clone, this may be a read error. This sequence joins TRBV28 and TRBJ1-6, with TRBD1 identical over 12 bases. V was pared by 8 bases and J by 2 bases, with 7 bases of the junction left unmatched. Germline V gives CDR1 MDHEN, CDR2 SYDVKM. The CDR3 sequence is 17 residues long. The CDR3 DNA sequence: TGTGCCAGCGGTTCCAGGGACAGGGGGCCCTATAATTCACCCCTCCACTTT. Translating it yields CASGSRDRGPYNSPLHF.

There are many counts of this clonotype. The V and J genes are TRBV3-1 and TRBJ2-7; 8 nucleotides agree with TRBD1. The length of the CDR3 is 14 residues. The V and J ends lost 6 bases and 4 bases, in that order; junction bases with no gene match: 8. CDR1 and CDR2 from the germline V gene are LGHDT and YNNKEL (reference sequence). The CDR3 is CASSYDRGRYEQYF. CDR3 nucleotide sequence: TGTGCCAGCAGTTACGACAGGGGTAGGTACGAGCAGTACTTC.

As regards this clonotype: Being one base from a much bigger clone, this may be a read error. The chain uses TRBV10-3 and TRBJ2-5; TRBD2 might be the D (6 bases). The CDR3 covers 14 residues. Germline-derived CDR1 and CDR2 are ENHRY and SYGVKD. The CDR3 DNA is TGTGCCAACAGTGAGTCGGTAGCGGCAGAGACCCAGTACTTC. It is translated as CANSESVAAETQYF.

There are a few counts of this clonotype. This chain links TRBV7-9 with TRBJ1-1; D unresolved. V was cut by 2 bases and J by 1 base, with 8 bases left in between. This CDR3 contains 14 residues. The germline V gene has CDR1 SEHNR and CDR2 FQNEAQ (reference sequence). CDR3: CASSLMGRNTEAFF. The DNA of the CDR3 is TGTGCCAGCAGCTTAATGGGCAGGAACACTGAAGCTTTCTTT.

A remark on this clonotype: One base away lies a much larger clone, so this may be a sequencing read error. The chain couples TRBV9 to TRBJ2-2; D unclear. The CDR3 is 16 amino acids. The V end lost 4 bases, the J end lost 0 bases, and 13 bases lay between the germline ends. Looked up from germline, CDR1 is SGDLS and CDR2 is YYNGEE. CDR3 in amino acids: CASSINVGTNTGELFF. The CDR3 coding sequence is TGTGCCAGCAGCATAAATGTGGGGACGAACACCGGGGAGCTGTTTTTT.

This clonotype has at least ten counts. This rearrangement joins TRBV25-1 to TRBJ1-4; 7 positions match TRBD1. Germline V CDR1 and CDR2: MGHDK, SYGVNS. After removal of 1 base from V and 8 bases from J, the junction contained 13 bases not matched to a gene. This CDR3 is 17 amino acids long. The CDR3 sequence: CASSEWPLGGGGEKLFF. As DNA, the CDR3 is TGTGCCAGCAGTGAATGGCCCTTGGGAGGGGGCGGCGAAAAACTGTTTTTT. Full variable domain (missing parts from reference TRBV25-1 and TRBJ1-4): EADIYQTPRYLVIGTGKKITLECSQTMGHDKMYWYQQDPGMELHLIHYSYGVNSTEKGDLSSESTVSRIRTEHFPLTLESARPSHTSQYLCASSEWPLGGGGEKLFFGSGTQLSVL.

This clonotype was seen ten or more times. The chain is built from TRBV7-2 and TRBJ2-1; 8 positions agree with TRBD2. The CDR3 loop spans 15 amino acids. V was clipped by 3 bases and J by 4 bases; unmatched bases: 5. The germline V gene has CDR1 SGHTA and CDR2 FQGNSA. CDR3 amino acids: CASSFLSGSYNEQFF. CDR3 coding DNA: TGTGCCAGCAGCTTTTTGAGCGGGAGTTACAATGAGCAGTTCTTC.

This clonotype was detected many times. The chain recombines TRBV20-1 with TRBJ2-5; TRBD2 matches 7 bases. The CDR3 spans 13 residues. V trimming: 2 bases; J trimming: 1 base; junction bases outside the gene matches: 1. Germline-derived CDR1 and CDR2 are DFQATT and SNEGSKA (reference sequence). The CDR3 DNA is TGCAGTGCTAGAACTAGCGCCCAAGAGACCCAGTACTTC. Its translation is CSARTSAQETQYF.